This record covers a single T cell receptor beta chain. This table comes from immunoSEQ multiplex PCR, and its TCRdb copy is limited to in-frame clones, with some not included. The table includes about 140,000 clones, around 90% detected once. This sample is part of a study of cytotoxic CD8 clonotypes in ibrutinib-treated CLL. The germline V and J ends were trimmed by 5 bases and 7 bases, with 17 bases remaining between them. This CDR3 has 15 residues. CDR1 is LNHDA and CDR2 is SQIVND in the germline V gene (reference sequence). The sample consisted of PBMCs, taken after 12 months of ibrutinib treatment. This rearrangement joins TRBV19 to TRBJ1-4, with a weak D call TRBD1 (6 bases). The receptor comes from a human donor with chronic lymphocytic leukemia. Here the CDR3 reads CASSVGGAGIEKLFF. The CDR3 DNA sequence: TGTGCCAGTAGTGTCGGGGGGGCAGGGATTGAAAAACTGTTTTTT.